Each of the 14 T cell receptor beta chains below was sequenced from the same sample in a study of blood T cell repertoires in COVID-19. TCRdb's table, derived via immunoSEQ multiplex PCR, lists solely in-frame clones and lacks some. The sample carries roughly 180,000 clones, about 84% recorded once. The specimen sequenced was PBMCs or T cells enriched from blood (not recorded which). All receptors derive from a woman between 40 and 50 years old with acute COVID-19.

The CDR3 nucleotides read TGTGCCAGCAGCCCGGGACAGGGGGTGTTGGGTGGCTACACCTTC. Protein sequence: CASSPGQGVLGGYTF. The chain couples TRBV7-2 to TRBJ1-2, with 11 bases fitting TRBD1. The CDR3 runs 15 residues. The J segment lost 7 bases and the V segment lost 5 bases, leaving 9 bases of the junction unmatched. Germline V gene data show CDR1 as SGHTA and CDR2 as FQGNSA. The whole variable domain, remainder taken from reference TRBV7-2 and TRBJ1-2, is GAGVSQSPSNKVTEKGKDVELRCDPISGHTALYWYRQSLGQGLEFLIYFQGNSAPDKSGLPSDRFSAERTGGSVSTLTIQRTQQEDSAVYLCASSPGQGVLGGYTFGSGTRLTVV.

The chain employs TRBV6-5 and TRBJ2-1; D possibly corresponds to TRBD2 (6 bases). CDR3 length equals 13 residues. V gave up 2 bases and J gave up 12 bases, with 14 bases separating them. Germline V CDR1 and CDR2: MNHEY, SVGAGI. The CDR3 region is CASSYSGSGPQFF. The CDR3 DNA sequence: TGTGCCAGCAGTTACAGTGGTAGCGGACCGCAGTTCTTC.

The sample holds many counts of this clone. The chain joins TRBV7-8 to TRBJ2-7; 8 bases line up with TRBD2. With V trimmed by 5 bases and J by 4 bases, 10 bases remained unmatched. The length of the CDR3 is 15 residues. Per germline, CDR1 SGHVS and CDR2 FQNEAQ. CDR3 DNA: TGTGCCAGCAGCCCTCAGGGACTAGGGGTTTACGAGCAGTACTTC. Protein: CASSPQGLGVYEQYF. Together with reference TRBV7-8 and TRBJ2-7, the CDR3 gives the full variable domain: GAGVSQSPRYKVAKRGQDVALRCDPISGHVSLFWYQQALGQGPEFLTYFQNEAQLDKSGLPSDRFFAERPEGSVSTLKIQRTQQEDSAVYLCASSPQGLGVYEQYFGPGTRLTVT.

The J gene is TRBJ2-1, the V gene TRBV24-1, with 8 bases that match TRBD1. From germline, CDR1 is KGHDR and CDR2 SFDVKD. After removal of 2 bases from V and 4 bases from J, the junction contained 6 bases not matched to a gene. The CDR3 runs to 16 residues. CDR3 sequence (DNA): TGTGCCACCAGTGATTCGGCAGGGGGCTCGTACAATGAGCAGTTCTTC. Translated: CATSDSAGGSYNEQFF.

The chain is built from TRBV5-6 and TRBJ2-6; D gene unclear. The V gene's germline CDR1 is SGHDT and CDR2 YYEEEE. The CDR3 is 15 amino acids. V was trimmed by 1 base and J by 0 bases, leaving 5 bases between them. This CDR3 is CASSLYVSGANVLTF. For the CDR3, the DNA is TGTGCCAGCAGCTTGTATGTCTCTGGGGCCAACGTCCTGACTTTC.

The rearrangement joins TRBV5-5 to TRBJ1-2; D not certain. Germline CDR1 SGHKS, CDR2 YYEKEE (reference sequence). The V gene lost 1 base and the J gene lost 7 bases, with 14 bases spanning the gap. The CDR3 covers 14 residues. CDR3 nucleotide sequence: TGTGCCAGCAGCTTGCAGGCAGGCGCCGGTGGCTACACCTTC. Translated: CASSLQAGAGGYTF. The full variable domain, its missing parts supplied by reference TRBV5-5 and TRBJ1-2, is DAGVTQSPTHLIKTRGQQVTLRCSPISGHKSVSWYQQVLGQGPQFIFQYYEKEERGRGNFPDRFSARQFPNYSSELNVNALLLGDSALYLCASSLQAGAGGYTFGSGTRLTVV.

The chain uses TRBV11-2 and TRBJ2-7; 7 bases fit TRBD1. V lost 0 bases to trimming and J lost 2 bases; unmatched junction nucleotides: 4. The CDR3 has 15 residues. Germline V gives CDR1 SGHAT, CDR2 FQNNGV. CDR3 protein: CASSLDLQGAYEQYV. The CDR3 DNA sequence: TGTGCCAGCAGCTTAGATCTCCAGGGGGCCTACGAGCAGTACGTC.

The gene calls are TRBV5-8 and TRBJ2-4, with 7 positions matching TRBD1. Per germline, CDR1 SGHTS and CDR2 YDEGEE. Trimming removed 4 bases from V and 1 base from J; junction bases left unmatched: 5. This CDR3 contains 15 residues. CDR3 bases: TGTGCCAGCAGCACTAAGACAGGGGCCAAAAACATTCAGTACTTC. Translation gives CASSTKTGAKNIQYF.

The rearrangement uses TRBV5-1 and TRBJ1-2, with 9 bases that match TRBD1. V lost 4 bases, J lost 0 bases, and 4 bases stayed unmatched. The CDR3 spans 15 residues. Germline V CDR1 and CDR2: SGHRS, YFSETQ. The CDR3 here is CASSTGQGTNYGYTF. CDR3 sequence (DNA): TGCGCCAGCAGCACTGGACAGGGGACTAACTATGGCTACACCTTC. Supplemented by reference TRBV5-1 and TRBJ1-2, the full variable domain reads KAGVTQTPRYLIKTRGQQVTLSCSPISGHRSVSWYQQTPGQGLQFLFEYFSETQRNKGNFPGRFSGRQFSNSRSEMNVSTLELGDSALYLCASSTGQGTNYGYTFGSGTRLTVV.

The CDR3 DNA reads as TGTGCCAGCAGCCTAGGGGGGACAGGGGCCTACCCCTCCTACAATGAGCAGTTCTTC. Amino acid sequence: CASSLGGTGAYPSYNEQFF. The rearrangement joins TRBV28 to TRBJ2-1; 10 bases agree with TRBD1. This CDR3 is built from 19 residues. Germline CDR1 is MDHEN and CDR2 is SYDVKM. Trimming removed 6 bases from V and 0 bases from J; junction bases left unmatched: 14.

V gene TRBV4-1 combines with J gene TRBJ1-2; 8 bases are shared with TRBD1. The CDR3 covers 18 residues. Germline trimming cut 0 bases from V and 4 bases from J; bases unmatched to any gene: 13. Per germline, CDR1 MGHRA and CDR2 YSYEKL. The chain's CDR3 is CASSQDTFDRGPGYGYTF. The CDR3 nucleotides are TGCGCCAGCAGCCAAGATACCTTTGACAGGGGCCCGGGCTATGGCTACACCTTC.

The V call is TRBV24-1, the J call TRBJ2-1, with 9 bases fitting TRBD2. The CDR3 consists of 14 residues. J was trimmed by 8 bases and V by 4 bases; bases with no gene match: 5. From germline, CDR1 is KGHDR and CDR2 SFDVKD. The CDR3, as DNA: TGTGCCACCAGTGACGAGCGGGAGGTCGATGAGCAGTTCTTC. Protein sequence: CATSDEREVDEQFF.

The genes are TRBV4-2 and TRBJ2-3; 10 bases line up with TRBD2. V lost 0 bases to trimming and J lost 3 bases; unmatched junction nucleotides: 3. Germline CDR1 is LGHNA and CDR2 is YNFKEQ. This CDR3 spans 16 amino acids. In DNA form, the CDR3 reads TGTGCCAGCAGCCAAGAGGCTAGCGGGAGTACAGATACGCAGTATTTT. Amino acids: CASSQEASGSTDTQYF.

The gene calls are TRBV2 and TRBJ1-4, with TRBD1 matching 9 bases. The CDR3 contains 15 residues. Germline-derived CDR1 and CDR2 are SNHLY and FYNNEI. The V gene end was trimmed by 8 bases and the J gene end by 0 bases; junction bases not matched to a gene: 4. The CDR3 is CASRRDRATNEKLFF. The CDR3 region has the DNA TGTGCCAGCCGCCGGGACAGGGCAACTAATGAAAAACTGTTTTTT.